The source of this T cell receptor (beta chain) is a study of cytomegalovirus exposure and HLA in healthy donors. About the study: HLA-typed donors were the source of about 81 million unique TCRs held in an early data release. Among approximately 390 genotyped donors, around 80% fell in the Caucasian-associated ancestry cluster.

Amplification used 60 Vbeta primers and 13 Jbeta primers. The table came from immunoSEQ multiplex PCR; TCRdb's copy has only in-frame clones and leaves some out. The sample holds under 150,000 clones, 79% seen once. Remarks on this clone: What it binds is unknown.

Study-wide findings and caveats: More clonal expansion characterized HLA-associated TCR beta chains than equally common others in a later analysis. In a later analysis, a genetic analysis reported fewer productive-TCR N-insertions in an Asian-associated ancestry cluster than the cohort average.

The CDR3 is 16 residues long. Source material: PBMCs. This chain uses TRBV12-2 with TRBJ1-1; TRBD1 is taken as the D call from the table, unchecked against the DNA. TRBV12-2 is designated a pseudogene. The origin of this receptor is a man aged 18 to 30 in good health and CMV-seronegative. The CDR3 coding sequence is TGTGCAAGTCGCTTAGCTATCCCGGGACAGAGGACTGAAGCTTTCTTT. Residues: CASRLAIPGQRTEAFF.